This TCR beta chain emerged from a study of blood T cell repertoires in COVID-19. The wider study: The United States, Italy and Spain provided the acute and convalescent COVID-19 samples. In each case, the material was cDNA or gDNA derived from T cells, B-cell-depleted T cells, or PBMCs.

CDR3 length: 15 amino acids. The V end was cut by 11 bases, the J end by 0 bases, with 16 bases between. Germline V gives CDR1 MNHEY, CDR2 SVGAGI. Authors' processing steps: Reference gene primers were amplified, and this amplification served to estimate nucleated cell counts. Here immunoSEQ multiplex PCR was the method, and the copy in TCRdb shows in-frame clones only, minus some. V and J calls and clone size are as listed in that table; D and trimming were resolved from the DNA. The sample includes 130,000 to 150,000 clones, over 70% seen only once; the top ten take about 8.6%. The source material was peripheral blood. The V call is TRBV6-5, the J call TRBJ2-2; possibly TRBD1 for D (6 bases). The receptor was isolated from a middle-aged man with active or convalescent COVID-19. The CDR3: CAGHRAGANTGELFF. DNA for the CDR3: TGTGCCGGACACCGGGCAGGGGCGAACACCGGGGAGCTGTTTTTT.